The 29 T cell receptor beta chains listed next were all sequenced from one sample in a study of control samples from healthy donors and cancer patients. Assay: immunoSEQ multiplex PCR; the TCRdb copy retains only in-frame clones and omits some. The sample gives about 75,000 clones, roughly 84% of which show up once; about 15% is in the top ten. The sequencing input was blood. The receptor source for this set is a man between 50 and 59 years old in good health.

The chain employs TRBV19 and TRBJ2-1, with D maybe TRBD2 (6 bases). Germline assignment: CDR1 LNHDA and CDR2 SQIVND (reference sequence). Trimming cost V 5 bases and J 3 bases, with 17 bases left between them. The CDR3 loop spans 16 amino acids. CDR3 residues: CASSDYRGLFYNEQFF. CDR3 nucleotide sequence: TGTGCCAGTAGTGATTATCGGGGACTTTTCTACAATGAGCAGTTCTTC.

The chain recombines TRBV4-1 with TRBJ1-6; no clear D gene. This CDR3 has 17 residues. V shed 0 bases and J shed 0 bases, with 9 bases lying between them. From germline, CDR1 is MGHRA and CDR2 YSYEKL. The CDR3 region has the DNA TGCGCCAGCAGCCAAGAGCCGGTCCTCTCCTATAATTCACCCCTCCACTTT. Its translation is CASSQEPVLSYNSPLHF.

CDR3 in DNA: TGTGCCAGCAGCTTTGACCGCGGGGAGCTGTTTTTT. Amino acids: CASSFDRGELFF. This rearrangement joins TRBV7-3 to TRBJ2-2; D gene uncertain. The CDR3 length is 12 residues. The germline V and J ends were trimmed by 3 bases and 7 bases, with 6 bases remaining between them. Germline V gene sequence: CDR1 SGHTA, CDR2 FQGTGA.

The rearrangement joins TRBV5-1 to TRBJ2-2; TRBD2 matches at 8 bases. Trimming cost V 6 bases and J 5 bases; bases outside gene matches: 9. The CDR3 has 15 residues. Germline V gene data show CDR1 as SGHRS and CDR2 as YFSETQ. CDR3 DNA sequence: TGCGCCAGCAAGTCCCAAGCGGGAGTAACCGGGGAGCTGTTTTTT. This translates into CASKSQAGVTGELFF. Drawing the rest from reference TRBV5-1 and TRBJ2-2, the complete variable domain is KAGVTQTPRYLIKTRGQQVTLSCSPISGHRSVSWYQQTPGQGLQFLFEYFSETQRNKGNFPGRFSGRQFSNSRSEMNVSTLELGDSALYLCASKSQAGVTGELFFGEGSRLTVL.

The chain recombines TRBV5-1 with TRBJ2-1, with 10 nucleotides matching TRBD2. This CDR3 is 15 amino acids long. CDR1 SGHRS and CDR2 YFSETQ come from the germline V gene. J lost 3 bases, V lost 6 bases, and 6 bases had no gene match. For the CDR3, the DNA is TGCGCCAGCACCTGGACTAGCGGAGACTACAATGAGCAGTTCTTC. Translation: CASTWTSGDYNEQFF.

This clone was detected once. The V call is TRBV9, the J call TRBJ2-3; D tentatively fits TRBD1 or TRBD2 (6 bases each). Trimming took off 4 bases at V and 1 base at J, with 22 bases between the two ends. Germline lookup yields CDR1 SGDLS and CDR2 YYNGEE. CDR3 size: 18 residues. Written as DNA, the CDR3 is TGTGCCAGCAGCCCTACCACTGGGGGCCGGAGGGGCACAGATACGCAGTATTTT. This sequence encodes CASSPTTGGRRGTDTQYF.

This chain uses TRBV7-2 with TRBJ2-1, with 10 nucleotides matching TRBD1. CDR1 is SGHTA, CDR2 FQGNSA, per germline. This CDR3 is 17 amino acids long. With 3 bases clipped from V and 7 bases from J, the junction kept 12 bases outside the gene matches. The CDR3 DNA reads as TGTGCCAGCAGCTTGAGTTTGGGGACAGGGGTGGGGAATGAGCAGTTCTTC. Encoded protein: CASSLSLGTGVGNEQFF.

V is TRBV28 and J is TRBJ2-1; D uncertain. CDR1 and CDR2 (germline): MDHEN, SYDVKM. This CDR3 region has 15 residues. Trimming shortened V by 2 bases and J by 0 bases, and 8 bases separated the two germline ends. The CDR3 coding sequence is TGTGCCAGCAGTTTAGTAGGGCTCTCCTACAATGAGCAGTTCTTC. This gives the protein CASSLVGLSYNEQFF.

The CDR3 sequence is CASSPPQGANTEAFF. CDR3 in DNA: TGTGCCAGCTCACCACCTCAGGGTGCGAACACTGAAGCTTTCTTT. The rearrangement joins TRBV18 to TRBJ1-1; TRBD1 is a possible D gene (5 bases). Germline-derived CDR1 and CDR2 are KGHSH and LQKENI. The CDR3 has 15 residues. Trimming cost V 0 bases and J 1 base, with 9 bases left between them.

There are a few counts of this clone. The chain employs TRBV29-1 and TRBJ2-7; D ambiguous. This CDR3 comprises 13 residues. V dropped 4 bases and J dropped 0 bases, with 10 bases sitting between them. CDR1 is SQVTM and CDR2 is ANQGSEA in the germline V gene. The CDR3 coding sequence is TGCAGCGTTGGTGGCGGATCCTCCTACGAGCAGTACTTC. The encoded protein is CSVGGGSSYEQYF.

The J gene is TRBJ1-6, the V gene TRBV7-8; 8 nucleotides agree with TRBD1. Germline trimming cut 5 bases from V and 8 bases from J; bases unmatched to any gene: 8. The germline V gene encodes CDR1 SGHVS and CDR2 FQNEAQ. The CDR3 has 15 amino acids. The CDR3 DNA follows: TGTGCCAGCAGCCAACGGACAGGGTCGGATTCACCCCTCCACTTT. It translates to CASSQRTGSDSPLHF. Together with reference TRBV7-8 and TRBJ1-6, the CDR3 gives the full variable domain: GAGVSQSPRYKVAKRGQDVALRCDPISGHVSLFWYQQALGQGPEFLTYFQNEAQLDKSGLPSDRFFAERPEGSVSTLKIQRTQQEDSAVYLCASSQRTGSDSPLHFGNGTRLTVT.

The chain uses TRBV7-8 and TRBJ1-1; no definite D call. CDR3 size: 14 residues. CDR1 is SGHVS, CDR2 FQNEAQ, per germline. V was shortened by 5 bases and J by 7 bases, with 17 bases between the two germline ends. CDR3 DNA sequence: TGTGCCAGCAGCCTCCAGACGGGAGGAAATGAAGCTTTCTTT. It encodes CASSLQTGGNEAFF.

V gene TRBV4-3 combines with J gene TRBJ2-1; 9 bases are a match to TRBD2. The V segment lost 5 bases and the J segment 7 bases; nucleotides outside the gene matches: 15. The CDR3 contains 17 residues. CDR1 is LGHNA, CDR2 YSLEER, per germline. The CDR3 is CASSSTKIAGVVNEQFF. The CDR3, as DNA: TGCGCCAGCAGCTCGACCAAAATAGCGGGGGTAGTAAATGAGCAGTTCTTC.

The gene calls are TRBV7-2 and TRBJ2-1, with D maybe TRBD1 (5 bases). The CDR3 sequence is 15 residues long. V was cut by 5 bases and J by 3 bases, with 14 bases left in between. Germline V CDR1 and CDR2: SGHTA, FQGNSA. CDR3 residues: CASSDRARGYNEQFF. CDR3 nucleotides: TGTGCCAGCAGCGACCGGGCTAGGGGCTACAATGAGCAGTTCTTC.

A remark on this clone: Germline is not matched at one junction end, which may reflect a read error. This CDR3 reads CASTQQGTGTDTQYF. The CDR3, as DNA: TGTGCCAGCACCCAACAGGGGACTGGCACAGATACGCAGTATTTT. The V call is TRBV3-1 (or the pseudogene TRBV3-2), the J call TRBJ2-3; tentative D call: TRBD1 (7 bases). The CDR3 has 15 amino acids. The germline CDR1 and CDR2 sequences are LGHDT and YNNKEL (reference sequence).

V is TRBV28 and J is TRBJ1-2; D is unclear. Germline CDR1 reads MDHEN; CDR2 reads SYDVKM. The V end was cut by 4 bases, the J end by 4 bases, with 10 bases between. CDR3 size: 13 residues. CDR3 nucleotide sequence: TGTGCCAGCAGTTCAAACCACATCTATGGCTACACCTTC. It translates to CASSSNHIYGYTF.

This CDR3 is CASSIGQGRKSTGELFF. CDR3 nucleotide sequence: TGTGCCAGTAGTATAGGACAGGGACGTAAATCCACCGGGGAGCTGTTTTTT. This rearrangement joins TRBV19 to TRBJ2-2, with 7 bases identical to TRBD1. Germline assignment: CDR1 LNHDA and CDR2 SQIVND (reference sequence). Trimming removed 1 base from V and 4 bases from J; junction bases left unmatched: 9. The CDR3 totals 17 residues.

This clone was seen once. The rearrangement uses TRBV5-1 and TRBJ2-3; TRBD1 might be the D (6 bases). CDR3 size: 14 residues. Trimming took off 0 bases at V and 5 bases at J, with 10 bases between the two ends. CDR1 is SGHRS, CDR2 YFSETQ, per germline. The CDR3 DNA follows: TGCGCCAGCAGCTTGGACAGGGCAGAAGATACGCAGTATTTT. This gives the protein CASSLDRAEDTQYF.

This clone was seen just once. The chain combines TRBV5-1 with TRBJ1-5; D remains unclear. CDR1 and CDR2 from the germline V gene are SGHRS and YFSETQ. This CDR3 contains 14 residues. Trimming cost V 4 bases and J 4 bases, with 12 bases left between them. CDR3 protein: CASSPDSPNQPQHF. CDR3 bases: TGCGCCAGCAGCCCCGACTCCCCGAATCAGCCCCAGCATTTT.

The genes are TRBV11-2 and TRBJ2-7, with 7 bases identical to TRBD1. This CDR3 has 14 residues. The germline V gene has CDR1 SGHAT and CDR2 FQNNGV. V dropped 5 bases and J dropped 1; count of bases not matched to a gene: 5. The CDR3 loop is CASSIGQDSYEQYF. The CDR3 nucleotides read TGTGCCAGCAGCATAGGACAGGATTCCTACGAGCAGTACTTC.

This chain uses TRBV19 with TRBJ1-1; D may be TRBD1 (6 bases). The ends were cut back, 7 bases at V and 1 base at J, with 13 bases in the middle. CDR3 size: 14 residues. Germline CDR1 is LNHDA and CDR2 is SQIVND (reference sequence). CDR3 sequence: CASTSTGRNTEAFF. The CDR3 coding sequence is TGTGCCAGTACATCGACAGGAAGGAACACTGAAGCTTTCTTT. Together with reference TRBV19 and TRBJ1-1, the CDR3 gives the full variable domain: DGGITQSPKYLFRKEGQNVTLSCEQNLNHDAMYWYRQDPGQGLRLIYYSQIVNDFQKGDIAEGYSVSREKKESFPLTVTSAQKNPTAFYLCASTSTGRNTEAFFGQGTRLTVV.

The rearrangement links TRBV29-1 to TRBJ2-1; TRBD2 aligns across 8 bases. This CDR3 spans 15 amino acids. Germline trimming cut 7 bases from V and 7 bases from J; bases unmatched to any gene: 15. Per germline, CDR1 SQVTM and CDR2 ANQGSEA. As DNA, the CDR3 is TGCAGCGCCATCCCTCAGAGCGGGAGTGGGAATGAGCAGTTCTTC. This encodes CSAIPQSGSGNEQFF.

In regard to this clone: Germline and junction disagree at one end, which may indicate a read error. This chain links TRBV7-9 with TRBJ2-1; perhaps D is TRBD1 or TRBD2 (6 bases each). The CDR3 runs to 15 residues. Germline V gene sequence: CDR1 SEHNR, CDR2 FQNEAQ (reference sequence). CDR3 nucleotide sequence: TGTGCCAGCAGCTCAAGGGGGGACTCCTTCAATGAGCAGTTCTTC. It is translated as CASSSRGDSFNEQFF.

CDR3 region: CASSQGPGRNQPQHF. The CDR3 DNA is TGCGCCAGCAGCCAAGGACCTGGGAGGAATCAGCCCCAGCATTTT. This rearrangement joins TRBV5-1 to TRBJ1-5; D call uncertain. Germline-derived CDR1 and CDR2 are SGHRS and YFSETQ. With 4 bases removed from V and 4 bases from J, the gap between germline ends came to 15 bases. CDR3 length: 15 amino acids.

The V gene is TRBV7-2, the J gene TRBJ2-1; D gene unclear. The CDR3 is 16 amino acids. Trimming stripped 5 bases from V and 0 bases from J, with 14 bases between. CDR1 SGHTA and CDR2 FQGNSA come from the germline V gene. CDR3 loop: CASSPRRSSSYNEQFF. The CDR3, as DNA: TGTGCCAGCAGCCCGAGAAGGAGTAGCTCCTACAATGAGCAGTTCTTC.

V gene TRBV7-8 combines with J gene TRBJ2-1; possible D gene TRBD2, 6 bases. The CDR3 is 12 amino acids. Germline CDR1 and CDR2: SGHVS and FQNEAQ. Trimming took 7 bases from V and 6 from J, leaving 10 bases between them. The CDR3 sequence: CASTRDSNEQFF. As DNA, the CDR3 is TGTGCCAGCACCCGGGACTCCAATGAGCAGTTCTTC.

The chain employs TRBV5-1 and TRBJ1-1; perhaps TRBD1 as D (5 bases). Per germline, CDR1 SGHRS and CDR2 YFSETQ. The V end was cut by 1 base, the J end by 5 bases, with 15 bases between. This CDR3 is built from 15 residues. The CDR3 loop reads CASSLPQGGGTEAFF. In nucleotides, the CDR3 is TGCGCCAGCAGCTTGCCTCAGGGCGGGGGGACTGAAGCTTTCTTT.

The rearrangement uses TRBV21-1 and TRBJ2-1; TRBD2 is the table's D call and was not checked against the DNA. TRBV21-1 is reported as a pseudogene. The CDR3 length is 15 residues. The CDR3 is CASSQRAGDYNEQFF. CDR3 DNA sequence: TGTGCCAGCAGCCAGAGGGCGGGAGACTACAATGAGCAGTTCTTC.

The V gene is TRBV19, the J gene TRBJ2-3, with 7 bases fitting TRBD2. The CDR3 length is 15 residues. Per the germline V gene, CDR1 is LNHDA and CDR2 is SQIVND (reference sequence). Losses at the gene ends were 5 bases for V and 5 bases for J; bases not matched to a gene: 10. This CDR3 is CASSFGLTGGDTQYF. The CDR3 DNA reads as TGTGCCAGTAGTTTTGGTCTTACGGGAGGAGATACGCAGTATTTT.